This is a list of T cell receptor beta chains from one sample in a study of blood T cell repertoires in COVID-19. Sequenced by immunoSEQ multiplex PCR; TCRdb stores in-frame clones only, minus some. There are some 320,000 clones in the sample; about 89% occur only once, and less than 6% lies in the top ten. Sample: PBMCs or T cells enriched from blood (not recorded which). The receptor source for this set is a woman aged 25 to 39 who had recovered from COVID-19. Each CDR3 is given with its conserved first and last residue.

>TRBV6-4|TRBJ2-7
CASSEGPSYEQYF
>TRBV4-2|TRBJ1-2
CASSQEARTANYGYTF
>TRBV14|TRBJ2-7
CASSRIDRGPGYEQYF
>TRBV6-6|TRBJ2-7
CASSPRGYEQYF
>TRBV14|TRBJ1-6
CASSQDSAGHYLASYNSPLHF
>TRBV3-1/TRBV3-2|TRBJ2-5
CASSQDSGSQETQYF
>TRBV5-1|TRBJ2-1
CASSWGQGSYNEQFF
>TRBV10-3|TRBJ1-1
CAISESRGGTEAFF
>TRBV6-2/TRBV6-3|TRBJ1-4
CASSYRGFVEKLFF
>TRBV24-1|TRBJ2-3
CATSDLGGGRTDTQYF